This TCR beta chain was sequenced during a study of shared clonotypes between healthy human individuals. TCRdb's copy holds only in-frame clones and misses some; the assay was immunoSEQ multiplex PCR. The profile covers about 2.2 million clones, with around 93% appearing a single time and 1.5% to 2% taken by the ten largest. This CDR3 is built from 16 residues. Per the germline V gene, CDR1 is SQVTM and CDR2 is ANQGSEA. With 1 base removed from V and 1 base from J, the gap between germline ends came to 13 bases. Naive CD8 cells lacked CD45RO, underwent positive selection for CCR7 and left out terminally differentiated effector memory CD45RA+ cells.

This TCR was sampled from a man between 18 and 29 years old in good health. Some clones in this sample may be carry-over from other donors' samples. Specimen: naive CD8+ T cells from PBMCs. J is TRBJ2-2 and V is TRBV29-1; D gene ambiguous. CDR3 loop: CSVEAPVSGNTGELFF. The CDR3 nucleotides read TGCAGCGTTGAAGCGCCTGTGTCAGGGAACACCGGGGAGCTGTTTTTT.